The 21 T cell receptor beta chains in this list originate from one sample, sequenced in a study of blood T cells in healthy people across ages. The authors ran a second PCR of roughly 6 to 12 cycles using a sample-barcoded 5' primer and a J-beta primer mix. MiXCR, applied by TCRdb to the 5' RACE reads, yields one record per CDR3 protein. Of hundreds of thousands of distinct CDR3 sequences listed, more than 25% are singletons. Material for sequencing was blood. These receptors all come from an elderly woman in good health.

The chain has TRBV6-2 or TRBV6-3 and TRBJ1-1; maybe TRBD1 (5 bases). The CDR3 sequence is 15 residues long. V was clipped by 4 bases and J by 4 bases, with 16 bases between them. CDR1 and CDR2 (germline): MNHEY, SVGEGT. The CDR3 reads CASSLTVPRGTEAFF. The CDR3 DNA is TGTGCCAGCAGTTTGACCGTCCCGAGGGGCACTGAAGCTTTCTTT.

A remark on this clonotype: A much more abundant neighbour one base away suggests this may be a read error. This CDR3 is missing its conserved last phenylalanine or tryptophan, likely due to a read error. This sequence joins TRBV12-3 or TRBV12-4 and TRBJ1-5, with 8 bases that match TRBD1. The CDR3 is made up of 15 amino acids. The V segment lost 6 bases and the J segment 5 bases; nucleotides outside the gene matches: 9. CDR3 residues: CASRARQGSDQPQHC. The CDR3 coding sequence is TGTGCCAGCAGGGCAAGACAGGGGAGCGATCAGCCCCAGCATTGT.

In its sample, this clonotype was seen many times. The rearrangement uses TRBV6-1 and TRBJ1-1, with TRBD1 identical over 7 bases. The junction had 4 bases not matched to a gene; V was cut back by 1 base and J by 5 bases. The CDR3 totals 14 residues. Germline loops: CDR1 MNHNS, CDR2 SASEGT. CDR3 in DNA: TGTGCCAGCAGTGAAGACAGGGGAGATACTGAAGCTTTCTTT. Its protein product is CASSEDRGDTEAFF.

This clonotype was picked up many times. The gene calls are TRBV5-1 and TRBJ2-1; possibly TRBD1 or TRBD2 for D (5 bases each). The CDR3 runs 13 residues. The V gene's germline CDR1 is SGHRS and CDR2 YFSETQ. V lost 4 bases and J lost 5, with 10 bases in between. CDR3 coding DNA: TGCGCCAGCAGCGTCGGGACCGACAATGAGCAGTTCTTC. It codes for CASSVGTDNEQFF.

This clonotype has just a few counts. J is TRBJ1-1 and V is TRBV7-8, with 10 bases fitting TRBD1. J gave up 5 bases and V 5 bases, and 8 bases lay outside the gene matches. The CDR3 spans 15 residues. Germline V lookup: CDR1 SGHVS, CDR2 FQNEAQ. CDR3 sequence (DNA): TGTGCCAGCAGCATACAGACAGGGGGCTTGACTGAAGCTTTCTTT. Translated: CASSIQTGGLTEAFF.

At least ten counts were recorded for this clonotype. The chain is built from TRBV27 and TRBJ1-2, with TRBD1 as a possible D gene (5 bases). V dropped 1 base and J dropped 2 bases, with 11 bases sitting between them. There are 15 residues in the CDR3. The germline V gene has CDR1 MNHEY and CDR2 SMNVEV (reference sequence). CDR3 bases: TGTGCCAGCAGTTTATACGGCAGGGACAACTATGGCTACACCTTC. Translating gives CASSLYGRDNYGYTF.

V gene TRBV3-1 combines with J gene TRBJ2-5; 11 bases are a match to TRBD2. The CDR3 is made up of 16 amino acids. In germline, CDR1 is LGHDT, CDR2 YNNKEL (reference sequence). V was clipped by 2 bases and J by 5 bases; unmatched bases: 7. The CDR3 sequence is CASSQRSGGASETQYF. CDR3 DNA: TGTGCCAGCAGCCAACGTAGCGGGGGGGCCAGTGAGACCCAGTACTTC.

This clonotype was recorded many times. The V and J genes are TRBV12-3 or TRBV12-4 and TRBJ2-5, with D tentatively TRBD1 or TRBD2 (6 bases each). The CDR3 covers 13 residues. V lost 6 bases and J 1 base, leaving 9 bases between the germline ends. CDR3 DNA: TGTGCCAGCAGGCGGGACACCCAAGAGACCCAGTACTTC. It encodes CASRRDTQETQYF.

Notes on this clonotype: This clone may be a read error of a much larger clone one base away. The chain combines TRBV20-1 with TRBJ2-3; tentative D call: TRBD2 (5 bases). The CDR3 runs to 12 residues. The germline gives CDR1 DFQATT, CDR2 SNEGSKA (reference sequence). CDR3 nucleotides: TGCAGGGCTAGCACTAGACCAGATACGCAGTATTTT. It specifies CRASTRPDTQYF.

Many counts were recorded for this clonotype. The J gene is TRBJ1-1, the V gene TRBV7-2; D is ambiguous. Germline CDR1 reads SGHTA; CDR2 reads FQGNSA. Trimming cost V 5 bases and J 2 bases, with 12 bases left between them. This CDR3 has 14 amino acids. CDR3 in amino acids: CASSRGWVNTEAFF. The CDR3 bases are TGTGCCAGCAGCCGCGGTTGGGTTAACACTGAAGCTTTCTTT.

This sequence joins TRBV5-1 and TRBJ2-1, with 7 bases identical to TRBD2. The CDR3 is 15 amino acids. The V segment lost 0 bases and the J segment 7 bases; nucleotides outside the gene matches: 7. CDR1 and CDR2 from the germline V gene are SGHRS and YFSETQ. CDR3 coding DNA: TGCGCCAGCAGCTTGGAGGGCGGGAGTCGGAATGAGCAGTTCTTC. Protein product: CASSLEGGSRNEQFF.

The V gene is TRBV3-1, the J gene TRBJ2-2; D call uncertain. V lost 3 bases, J lost 7 bases, and 15 bases lay in between. This CDR3 region has 15 residues. Germline CDR1 reads LGHDT; CDR2 reads YNNKEL (reference sequence). The CDR3 is CASSHYQDVGGELFF. CDR3 DNA: TGTGCCAGCAGCCATTACCAGGACGTTGGCGGGGAGCTGTTTTTT. Filled out from reference TRBV3-1 and TRBJ2-2, the complete variable domain reads DTAVSQTPKYLVTQMGNDKSIKCEQNLGHDTMYWYKQDSKKFLKIMFSYNNKELIINETVPNRFSPKSPDKAHLNLHINSLELGDSAVYFCASSHYQDVGGELFFGEGSRLTVL.

This clonotype occurred a few times. This rearrangement joins TRBV2 to TRBJ1-5; D is perhaps TRBD1 (5 bases). Per germline, CDR1 SNHLY and CDR2 FYNNEI. The CDR3 contains 15 residues. Deletions cut 6 bases from V and 11 bases from J, with 23 bases between. The DNA of the CDR3 is TGTGCCAGCAGCTTAGAAGACAGCCGGCAATCAGCCCAGCATTTT. It codes for CASSLEDSRQSAQHF.

This clonotype was recorded many times. The V gene is TRBV3-1, the J gene TRBJ2-3; D perhaps matches TRBD1 (6 bases). There are 16 residues in the CDR3. V lost 3 bases, J lost 1 base, and 14 bases lay in between. Germline V lookup: CDR1 LGHDT, CDR2 YNNKEL (reference sequence). The chain's CDR3 is CASSHPLGGGTDTQYF. The CDR3 DNA sequence: TGTGCCAGCAGCCACCCCCTAGGGGGAGGCACAGATACGCAGTATTTT.

This clonotype appeared many times. The genes are TRBV6-1 and TRBJ2-7; D is ambiguous. Trimming removed 6 bases from V and 3 bases from J, with 12 bases in between. The CDR3 totals 13 residues. Germline values: CDR1 MNHNS, CDR2 SASEGT. CDR3 residues: CASRPASVYEQYF. CDR3 DNA: TGTGCCAGCAGGCCCGCCAGTGTCTACGAGCAGTACTTC.

This clonotype occurred many times. The V gene is TRBV18, the J gene TRBJ2-7; 9 bases agree with TRBD2. This CDR3 contains 15 residues. V shed 6 bases, J shed 7 bases, and the junction held 13 bases outside the gene matches. Germline V gives CDR1 KGHSH, CDR2 LQKENI. The CDR3 is CASSRTTSGIGEQYF. The CDR3 bases are TGTGCCAGCTCGCGCACGACTAGCGGCATAGGAGAGCAGTACTTC.

This clonotype has a count of ten or more. The V gene is TRBV5-1, the J gene TRBJ1-2; the D is unclear. This CDR3 region has 13 residues. CDR1 and CDR2 (germline): SGHRS, YFSETQ. V lost 4 bases and J 0 bases, leaving 7 bases between the germline ends. CDR3 loop: CASSIQANYGYTF. DNA of the CDR3: TGCGCCAGCAGCATCCAGGCTAACTATGGCTACACCTTC.

The chain has TRBV20-1 and TRBJ2-5, with 8 bases that match TRBD2. The DNA end favors TRBJ2-7, so the J call may be wrong. CDR3 length: 16 residues. Germline CDR1 is DFQATT and CDR2 is SNEGSKA (reference sequence). The chain's CDR3 is CSARGGGLGEIHEQYF. The CDR3 DNA reads TGCAGTGCTAGAGGGGGGGGACTAGGCGAGATCCACGAGCAGTACTTC.

This clonotype was detected a few times. J is TRBJ1-4 and V is TRBV11-2; D uncertain. Germline V lookup: CDR1 SGHAT, CDR2 FQNNGV. With 2 bases removed from V and 3 bases from J, the gap between germline ends came to 7 bases. The CDR3 totals 14 residues. This CDR3 is CASSLLRSNEKLFF. For the CDR3, the DNA is TGTGCCAGCAGCTTACTCAGATCTAATGAAAAACTGTTTTTT.

This clonotype was recorded once. A much larger clone differs from this one at a single base, so this may be a read error. The chain has TRBV4-3 and TRBJ2-1; perhaps TRBD1 as D (5 bases). Germline V gene data show CDR1 as LGHNA and CDR2 as YSLEER. CDR3 length: 14 residues. CDR3 coding DNA: TGCGCCAGCAGCCAAGATGCCAGGGTGAGTGAGCGGTTCTTC. Its translation: CASSQDARVSERFF.

In regard to this clonotype: It may be a read error: a sequence one base away is much more abundant. J is TRBJ1-2 and V is TRBV20-1; D is unresolved. This CDR3 region has 13 residues. CDR1 is DFQATT and CDR2 is SNEGSKA in the germline V gene (reference sequence). V lost 2 bases and J 8 bases, leaving 15 bases between the germline ends. DNA of the CDR3: TGCAGTGCTAGACCACGGGAGCTGGGGGGCTACACCTTC. Residues: CSARPRELGGYTF.